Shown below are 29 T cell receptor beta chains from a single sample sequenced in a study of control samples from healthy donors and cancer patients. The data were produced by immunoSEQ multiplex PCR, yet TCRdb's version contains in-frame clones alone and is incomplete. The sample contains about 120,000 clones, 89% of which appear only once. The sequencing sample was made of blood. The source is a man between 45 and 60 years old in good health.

CDR3 protein: CASSRTGNQETQYF. The CDR3 region has the DNA TGTGCCAGCAGCCGTACAGGGAACCAAGAGACCCAGTACTTC. The J gene is TRBJ2-5, the V gene TRBV3-1 (or the pseudogene TRBV3-2); D may be TRBD1 (6 bases). There are 14 residues in the CDR3. V was shortened by 4 bases and J by 0 bases, with 9 bases between the two germline ends. CDR1 is LGHDT, CDR2 YNNKEL, per germline (reference sequence).

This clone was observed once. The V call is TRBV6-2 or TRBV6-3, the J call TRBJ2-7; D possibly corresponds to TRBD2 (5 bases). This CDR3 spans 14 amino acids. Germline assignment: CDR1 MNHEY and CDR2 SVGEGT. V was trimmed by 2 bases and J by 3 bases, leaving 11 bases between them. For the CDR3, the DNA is TGTGCCAGCAGTTACCGGGGAAGTAGCTACGAGCAGTACTTC. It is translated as CASSYRGSSYEQYF.

In DNA form, the CDR3 reads TGTGCCAGCAGTAGGGAAGATAGGGCGGGCCCGGAGACCCAGTACTTC. This translates into CASSREDRAGPETQYF. The V gene is TRBV6-2 or TRBV6-3, the J gene TRBJ2-5; maybe TRBD2 (5 bases). This CDR3 has 16 amino acids. Germline V CDR1 and CDR2: MNHEY, SVGEGT. Trimming removed 5 bases from V and 5 bases from J, with 21 bases in between.

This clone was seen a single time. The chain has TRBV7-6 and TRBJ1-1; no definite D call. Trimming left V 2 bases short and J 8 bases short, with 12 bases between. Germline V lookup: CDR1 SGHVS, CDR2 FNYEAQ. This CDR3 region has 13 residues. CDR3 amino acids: CASSLFPEAEAFF. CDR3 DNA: TGTGCCAGCAGCTTATTTCCTGAAGCGGAAGCTTTCTTT.

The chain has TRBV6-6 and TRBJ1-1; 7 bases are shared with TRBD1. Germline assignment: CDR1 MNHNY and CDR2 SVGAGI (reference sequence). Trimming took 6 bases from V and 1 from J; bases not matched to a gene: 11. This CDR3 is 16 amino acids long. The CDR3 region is CASRKSGTAGNTEAFF. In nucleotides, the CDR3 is TGTGCCAGCAGAAAGTCCGGGACAGCAGGGAACACTGAAGCTTTCTTT.

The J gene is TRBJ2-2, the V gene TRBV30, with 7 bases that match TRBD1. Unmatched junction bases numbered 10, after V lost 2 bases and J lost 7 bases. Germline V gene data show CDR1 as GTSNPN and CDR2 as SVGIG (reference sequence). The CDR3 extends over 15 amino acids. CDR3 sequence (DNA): TGTGCCTGGAGTCATAAGGGGGCCCGCGTCGGGGAGCTGTTTTTT. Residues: CAWSHKGARVGELFF.

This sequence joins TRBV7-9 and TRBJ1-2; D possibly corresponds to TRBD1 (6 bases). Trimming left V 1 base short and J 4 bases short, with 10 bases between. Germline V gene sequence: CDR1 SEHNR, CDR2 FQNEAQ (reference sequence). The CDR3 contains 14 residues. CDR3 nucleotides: TGTGCCAGCAGCTTAGAGGGGGATTCCTATGGCTACACCTTC. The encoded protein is CASSLEGDSYGYTF.

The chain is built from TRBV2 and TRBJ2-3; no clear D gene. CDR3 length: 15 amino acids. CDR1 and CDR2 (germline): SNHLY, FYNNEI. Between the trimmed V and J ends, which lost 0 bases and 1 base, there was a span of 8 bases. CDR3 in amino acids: CASSEADGGTDTQYF. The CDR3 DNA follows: TGTGCCAGCAGTGAAGCGGACGGAGGCACAGATACGCAGTATTTT.

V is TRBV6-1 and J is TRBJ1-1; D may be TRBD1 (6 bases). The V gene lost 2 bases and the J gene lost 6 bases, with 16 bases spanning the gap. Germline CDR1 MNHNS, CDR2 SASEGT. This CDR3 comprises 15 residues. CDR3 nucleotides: TGTGCCAGCAGTGAACCCTCAGCGGGGGGGCCTGAAGCTTTCTTT. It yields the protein CASSEPSAGGPEAFF.

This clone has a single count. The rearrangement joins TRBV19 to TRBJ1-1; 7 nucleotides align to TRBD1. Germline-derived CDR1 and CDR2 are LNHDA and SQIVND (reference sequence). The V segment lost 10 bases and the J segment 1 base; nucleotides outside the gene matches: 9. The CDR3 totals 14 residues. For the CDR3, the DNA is TGTGCCACTAATCCCAGGGGGGCGAACACTGAAGCTTTCTTT. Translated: CATNPRGANTEAFF.

The DNA for the CDR3 is TGTGCCAGTAGTGGATTTTTCTCCTACAATGAGCAGTTCTTC. Amino acid sequence: CASSGFFSYNEQFF. The V and J genes are TRBV19 and TRBJ2-1; D remains unclear. Germline V gene lookup returns CDR1 LNHDA and CDR2 SQIVND (reference sequence). This CDR3 comprises 14 residues. The V gene lost 5 bases and the J gene lost 0 bases, with 8 bases spanning the gap.

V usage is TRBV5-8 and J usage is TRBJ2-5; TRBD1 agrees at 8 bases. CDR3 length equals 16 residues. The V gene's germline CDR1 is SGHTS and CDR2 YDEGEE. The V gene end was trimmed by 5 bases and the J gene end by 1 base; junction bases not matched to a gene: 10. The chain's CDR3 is CASRMGLTGVQETQYF. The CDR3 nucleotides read TGTGCCAGCAGGATGGGGCTGACAGGGGTCCAAGAGACCCAGTACTTC.

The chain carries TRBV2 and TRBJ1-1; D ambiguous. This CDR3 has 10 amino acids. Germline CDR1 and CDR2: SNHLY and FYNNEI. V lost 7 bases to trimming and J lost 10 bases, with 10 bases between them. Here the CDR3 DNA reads TGTGCCAGCACCCCTTCGCGAGCTTTCTTT. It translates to CASTPSRAFF. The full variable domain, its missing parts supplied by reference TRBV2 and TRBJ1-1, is EPEVTQTPSHQVTQMGQEVILRCVPISNHLYFYWYRQILGQKVEFLVSFYNNEISEKSEIFDDQFSVERPDGSNFTLKIRSTKLEDSAMYFCASTPSRAFFGQGTRLTVV.

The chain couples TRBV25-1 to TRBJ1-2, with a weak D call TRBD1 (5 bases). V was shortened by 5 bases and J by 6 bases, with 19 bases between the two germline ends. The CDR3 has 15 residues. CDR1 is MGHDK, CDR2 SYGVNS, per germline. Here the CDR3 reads CASSRPGTESNGYTF. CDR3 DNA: TGTGCCAGCAGTAGACCCGGGACGGAGAGTAATGGCTACACCTTC.

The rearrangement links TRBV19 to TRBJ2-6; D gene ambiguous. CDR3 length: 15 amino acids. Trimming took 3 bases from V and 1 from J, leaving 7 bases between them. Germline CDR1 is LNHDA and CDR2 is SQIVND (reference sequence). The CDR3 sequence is CASSIRESGANVLTF. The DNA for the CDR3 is TGTGCCAGTAGTATCCGAGAGTCTGGGGCCAACGTCCTGACTTTC.

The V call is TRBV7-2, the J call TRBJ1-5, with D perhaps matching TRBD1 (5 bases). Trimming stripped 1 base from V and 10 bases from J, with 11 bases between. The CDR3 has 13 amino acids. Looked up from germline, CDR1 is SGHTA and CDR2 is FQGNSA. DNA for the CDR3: TGTGCCAGCAGCTTAGGGGGCATAGGACCCCAGCATTTT. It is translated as CASSLGGIGPQHF.

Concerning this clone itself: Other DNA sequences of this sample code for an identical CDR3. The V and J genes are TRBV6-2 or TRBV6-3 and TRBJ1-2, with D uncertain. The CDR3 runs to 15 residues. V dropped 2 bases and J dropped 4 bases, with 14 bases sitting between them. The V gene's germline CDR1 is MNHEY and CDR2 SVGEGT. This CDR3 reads CASSYRRDGSYGYTF. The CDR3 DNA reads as TGTGCCAGCAGTTACAGGCGCGATGGCAGCTATGGCTACACCTTC.

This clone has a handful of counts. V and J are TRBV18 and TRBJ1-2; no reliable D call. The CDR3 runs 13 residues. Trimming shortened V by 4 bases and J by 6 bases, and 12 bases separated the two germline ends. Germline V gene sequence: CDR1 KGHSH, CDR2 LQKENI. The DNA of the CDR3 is TGTGCCAGCTCACGCGGACTTGTTGATGGCTACACCTTC. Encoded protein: CASSRGLVDGYTF.

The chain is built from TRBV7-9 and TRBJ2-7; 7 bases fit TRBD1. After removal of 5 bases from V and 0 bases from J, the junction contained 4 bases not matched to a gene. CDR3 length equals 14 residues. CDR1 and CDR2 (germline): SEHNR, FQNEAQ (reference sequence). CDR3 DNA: TGTGCCAGCAGCGACGGGACAGCCTCCTACGAGCAGTACTTC. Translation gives CASSDGTASYEQYF. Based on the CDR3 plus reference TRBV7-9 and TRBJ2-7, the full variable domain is DTGVSQNPRHKITKRGQNVTFRCDPISEHNRLYWYRQTLGQGPEFLTYFQNEAQLEKSRLLSDRFSAERPKGSFSTLEIQRTEQGDSAMYLCASSDGTASYEQYFGPGTRLTVT.

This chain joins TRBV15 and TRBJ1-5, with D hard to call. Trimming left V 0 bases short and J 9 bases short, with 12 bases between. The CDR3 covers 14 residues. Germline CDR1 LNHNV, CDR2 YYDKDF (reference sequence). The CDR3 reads CATSRDKGLGPQHF. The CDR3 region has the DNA TGTGCCACCAGCAGAGATAAAGGATTAGGGCCCCAGCATTTT. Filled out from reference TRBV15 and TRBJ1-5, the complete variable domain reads DAMVIQNPRYQVTQFGKPVTLSCSQTLNHNVMYWYQQKSSQAPKLLFHYYDKDFNNEADTPDNFQSRRPNTSFCFLDIRSPGLGDTAMYLCATSRDKGLGPQHFGDGTRLSIL.

The DNA for the CDR3 is TGTGCCAGTACCTCCATGGACAGGAGATGGGACTACTACTATGGCTACACCTTC. This codes for CASTSMDRRWDYYYGYTF. This chain uses TRBV19 with TRBJ1-2, with TRBD1 identical over 7 bases. This CDR3 spans 18 amino acids. The V segment lost 7 bases and the J segment 3 bases; nucleotides outside the gene matches: 20. The germline V gene has CDR1 LNHDA and CDR2 SQIVND (reference sequence).

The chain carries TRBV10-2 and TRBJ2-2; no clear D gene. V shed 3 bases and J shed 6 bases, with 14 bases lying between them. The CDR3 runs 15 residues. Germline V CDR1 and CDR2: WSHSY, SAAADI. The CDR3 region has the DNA TGCGCCAGCAGTGATTGGTTGCTACAGTCCGGGGAGCTGTTTTTT. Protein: CASSDWLLQSGELFF.

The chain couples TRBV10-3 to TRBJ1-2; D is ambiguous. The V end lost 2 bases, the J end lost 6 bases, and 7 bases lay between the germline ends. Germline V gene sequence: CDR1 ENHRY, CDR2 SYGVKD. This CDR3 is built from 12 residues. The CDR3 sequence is CAISEMQDGYTF. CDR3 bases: TGTGCCATCAGTGAGATGCAGGATGGCTACACCTTC.

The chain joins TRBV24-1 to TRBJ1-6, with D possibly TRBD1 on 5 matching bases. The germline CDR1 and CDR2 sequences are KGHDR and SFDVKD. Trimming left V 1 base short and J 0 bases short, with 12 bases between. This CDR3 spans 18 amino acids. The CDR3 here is CATSDLGEGRSYNSPLHF. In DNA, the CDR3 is TGTGCCACCAGTGATTTAGGGGAGGGACGCTCCTATAATTCACCCCTCCACTTT.

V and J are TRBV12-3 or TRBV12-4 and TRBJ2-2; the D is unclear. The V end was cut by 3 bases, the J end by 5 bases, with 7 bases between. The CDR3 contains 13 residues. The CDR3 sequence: CASSFAATGELFF. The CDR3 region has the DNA TGTGCCAGCAGTTTTGCAGCAACCGGGGAGCTGTTTTTT.

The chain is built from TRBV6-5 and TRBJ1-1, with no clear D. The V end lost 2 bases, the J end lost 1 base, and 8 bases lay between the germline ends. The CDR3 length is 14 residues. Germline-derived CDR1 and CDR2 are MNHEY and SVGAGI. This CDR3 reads CASSYRSKNTEAFF. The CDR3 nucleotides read TGTGCCAGCAGTTACCGAAGCAAGAACACTGAAGCTTTCTTT.

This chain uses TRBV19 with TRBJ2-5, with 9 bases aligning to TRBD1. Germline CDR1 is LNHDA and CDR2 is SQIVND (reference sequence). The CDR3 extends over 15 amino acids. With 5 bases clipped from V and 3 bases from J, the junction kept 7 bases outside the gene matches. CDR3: CASSPSDRGEETQYF. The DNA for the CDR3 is TGTGCCAGTAGTCCCTCGGACAGGGGTGAAGAGACCCAGTACTTC.

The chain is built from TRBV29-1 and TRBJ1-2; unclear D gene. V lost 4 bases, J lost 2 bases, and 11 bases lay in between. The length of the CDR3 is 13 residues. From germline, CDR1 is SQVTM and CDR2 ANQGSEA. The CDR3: CSVVETINYGYTF. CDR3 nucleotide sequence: TGCAGCGTTGTTGAGACAATCAACTATGGCTACACCTTC.

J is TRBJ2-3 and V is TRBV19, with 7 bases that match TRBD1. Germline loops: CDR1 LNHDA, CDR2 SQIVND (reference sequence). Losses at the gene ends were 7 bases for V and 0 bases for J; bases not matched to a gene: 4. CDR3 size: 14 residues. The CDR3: CASTYRGSTDTQYF. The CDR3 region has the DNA TGTGCCAGTACCTACAGGGGAAGCACAGATACGCAGTATTTT.